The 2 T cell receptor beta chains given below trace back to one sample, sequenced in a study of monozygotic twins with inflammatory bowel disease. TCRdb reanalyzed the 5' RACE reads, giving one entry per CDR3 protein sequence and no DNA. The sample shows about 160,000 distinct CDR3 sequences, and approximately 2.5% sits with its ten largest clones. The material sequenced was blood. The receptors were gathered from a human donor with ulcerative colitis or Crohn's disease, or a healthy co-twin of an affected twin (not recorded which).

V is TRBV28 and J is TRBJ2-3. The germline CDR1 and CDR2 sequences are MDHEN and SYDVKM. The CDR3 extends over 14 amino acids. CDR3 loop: CASKSLGSTDTQYF. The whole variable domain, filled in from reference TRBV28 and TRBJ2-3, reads DVKVTQSSRYLVKRTGEKVFLECVQDMDHENMFWYRQDPGLGLRLIYFSYDVKMKEKGDIPEGYSVSREKKERFSLILESASTNQTSMYLCASKSLGSTDTQYFGPGTRLTVL.

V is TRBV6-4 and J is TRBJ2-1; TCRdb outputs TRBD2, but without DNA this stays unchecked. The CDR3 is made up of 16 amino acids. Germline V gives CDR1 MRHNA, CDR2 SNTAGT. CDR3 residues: CASSQTSGATSDEQFF.